This note documents a single T cell receptor (beta chain) sequence. Deletions cut 6 bases from V and 6 bases from J, with 14 bases between. The CDR3 loop spans 13 amino acids. The sample is drawn from a study of blood T cell repertoires in COVID-19. Assay used: immunoSEQ multiplex PCR; TCRdb lists only in-frame clones, some missing. The table has approximately 670,000 clones, 85% to 90% seen once. The J gene is TRBJ1-1, the V gene TRBV12-3 or TRBV12-4, with D possibly matching TRBD1 (5 bases). The sample comprised peripheral blood. This clonotype was sampled from a woman aged 18-35 years with acute or convalescent COVID-19. The CDR3 DNA reads as TGTGCCAGCAGCCCCCCTGCGGGGCCTGAAGCTTTCTTT. As protein: CASSPPAGPEAFF.